The clone carrying this TCR beta chain was seen a single time. Trimming took off 2 bases at V and 3 bases at J, with 12 bases between the two ends. CDR1 and CDR2 from the germline V gene are SGHRS and YFSETQ. The CDR3 consists of 14 residues. This specimen belongs to a study of shared clonotypes between healthy human individuals. CD45RO-negative, CCR7-selected cells formed the naive CD8 fraction, which excluded terminally differentiated effector memory CD45RA+ cells. The repertoire was sequenced with immunoSEQ multiplex PCR; TCRdb's copy has only in-frame clones and lacks some. The profile covers around 2,000,000 clones, with 85% to 95% appearing a single time and approximately 1.2% taken by the ten largest.

What was sequenced was naive CD8+ T cells sorted from blood. The chain links TRBV5-1 to TRBJ2-7, with D unclear. This clonotype originated in a young man in good health. CDR3 bases: TGCGCCAGCAGCTTTAAAAGGGAATACTACGAGCAGTACTTC. Translation: CASSFKREYYEQYF.